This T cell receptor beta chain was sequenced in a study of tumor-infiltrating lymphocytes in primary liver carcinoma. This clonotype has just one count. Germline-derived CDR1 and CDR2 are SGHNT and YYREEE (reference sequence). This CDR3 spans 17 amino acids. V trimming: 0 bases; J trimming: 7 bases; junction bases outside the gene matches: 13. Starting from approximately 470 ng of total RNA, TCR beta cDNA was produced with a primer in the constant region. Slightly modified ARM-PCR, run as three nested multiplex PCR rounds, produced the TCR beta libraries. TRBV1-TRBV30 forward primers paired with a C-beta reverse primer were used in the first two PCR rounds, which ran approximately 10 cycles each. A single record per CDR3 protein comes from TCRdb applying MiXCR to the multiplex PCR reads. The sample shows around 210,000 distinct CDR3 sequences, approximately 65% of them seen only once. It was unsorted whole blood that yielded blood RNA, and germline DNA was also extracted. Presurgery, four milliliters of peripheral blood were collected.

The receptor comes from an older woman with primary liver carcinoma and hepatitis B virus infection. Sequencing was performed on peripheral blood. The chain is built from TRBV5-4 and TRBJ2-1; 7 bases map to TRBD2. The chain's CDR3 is CASSLVLASPTRNEQFF. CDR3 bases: TGTGCCAGCAGCTTGGTACTAGCGAGCCCAACGAGAAATGAGCAGTTCTTC.